These T cell receptor beta chains were read from a single sample in a study of regulatory T cells in long-lasting Graves disease. MiXCR was run by TCRdb on the multiplex PCR reads, yielding one entry per CDR3 protein. The sample records around 500,000 distinct CDR3 sequences, 15% to 20% being singletons. The sample also formed part of further work on T cells in Graves' hyperthyroidism and ophthalmopathy.

The material was peripheral blood mononuclear cells (PBMCs), obtained at new diagnosis, from a patient treated with antithyroid drugs. These receptors originate from a woman aged 35 to 59 with Graves disease. CDR3s leave out the opening cysteine and the closing phenylalanine or tryptophan. Fields, in order: CDR3 protein, J gene, V gene.

CDR3 protein: ASSPSGDGEQF
J gene: TRBJ2-1
V gene: TRBV12-3/TRBV12-4

CDR3 protein: ASSLRQPDTQY
J gene: TRBJ2-3
V gene: TRBV12-3/TRBV12-4

CDR3 protein: SVEDLWGALDTEAF
J gene: TRBJ1-1
V gene: TRBV29-1

CDR3 protein: ASSLNFRTGGNEQF
J gene: TRBJ2-1
V gene: TRBV18

CDR3 protein: ASSEMGQTITGELF
J gene: TRBJ2-2
V gene: TRBV2

CDR3 protein: ASSHGGGSQEQY
J gene: TRBJ2-7
V gene: TRBV3-1

CDR3 protein: ASPKGGGNYGYT
J gene: TRBJ1-2
V gene: TRBV30

CDR3 protein: ASGPTGKNTGELF
J gene: TRBJ2-2
V gene: TRBV12-5

CDR3 protein: ASRPQGGSRNQPQH
J gene: TRBJ1-5
V gene: TRBV7-6

CDR3 protein: ASSLTSGRTAF
J gene: TRBJ1-1
V gene: TRBV27

CDR3 protein: ASSSSGGWYEQY
J gene: TRBJ2-7
V gene: TRBV7-9

CDR3 protein: AISESQSAGEKLF
J gene: TRBJ1-4
V gene: TRBV10-3

CDR3 protein: ASSPPGQGYNYGYT
J gene: TRBJ1-2
V gene: TRBV18

CDR3 protein: ASSQAQQGGQF
J gene: TRBJ2-1
V gene: TRBV3-1

CDR3 protein: ASSLTQGFGYT
J gene: TRBJ1-2
V gene: TRBV12-3/TRBV12-4

CDR3 protein: ALEGQGLRKLF
J gene: TRBJ1-4
V gene: TRBV7-9

CDR3 protein: ASSTALWDKGTDTQY
J gene: TRBJ2-3
V gene: TRBV7-8

CDR3 protein: ASSLAAQSIVATGELF
J gene: TRBJ2-2
V gene: TRBV5-1

CDR3 protein: ASSLVWSGGEVGYNEQF
J gene: TRBJ2-1
V gene: TRBV11-2

CDR3 protein: ASSFSTEGEQY
J gene: TRBJ2-7
V gene: TRBV5-6

CDR3 protein: AWRVQLNYGYT
J gene: TRBJ1-2
V gene: TRBV30

CDR3 protein: ASSLGQATYGYT
J gene: TRBJ1-2
V gene: TRBV5-1

CDR3 protein: ASTRTITYEQY
J gene: TRBJ2-7
V gene: TRBV6-2/TRBV6-3

CDR3 protein: ASSSSLDRARTYEQY
J gene: TRBJ2-7
V gene: TRBV28

CDR3 protein: ASSQVSGLGYT
J gene: TRBJ1-2
V gene: TRBV3-1

CDR3 protein: ASSHLRHYNEQF
J gene: TRBJ2-1
V gene: TRBV28

CDR3 protein: ASSRTTLSDTQY
J gene: TRBJ2-3
V gene: TRBV5-4

CDR3 protein: ASSFDRLRDEQF
J gene: TRBJ2-1
V gene: TRBV11-3